The 19 T cell receptor beta chains reported below all come from one sample, sequenced in a study of beta chain features in type 1 diabetes. The authors reverse transcribed all of the isolated RNA, so sequencing captured expressed TCRB transcripts. Measured with immunoSEQ multiplex PCR; TCRdb has only the in-frame clones, and not every one. The data hold hundreds of thousands of clones, with 15% to 19% observed a single time. Input material: naive CD4+ T cells from blood. The receptors originated from a man between 18 and 29 years old in good health.

V gene TRBV4-2 combines with J gene TRBJ1-1, with 9 positions matching TRBD1. The V and J ends lost 4 bases and 4 bases, in that order; junction bases with no gene match: 13. Germline V gene lookup returns CDR1 LGHNA and CDR2 YNFKEQ. CDR3 length equals 17 residues. The CDR3 DNA reads TGTGCCAGCAGCCTCTCCGGGACAGGGCATGGGGGCACTGAAGCTTTCTTT. Residues: CASSLSGTGHGGTEAFF.

The chain couples TRBV10-3 to TRBJ1-1; 10 bases match TRBD1. From germline, CDR1 is ENHRY and CDR2 SYGVKD. With 6 bases clipped from V and 4 bases from J, the junction kept 5 bases outside the gene matches. This CDR3 has 14 residues. The CDR3 loop is CAISSGTGATEAFF. DNA for the CDR3: TGTGCCATCAGCTCCGGGACAGGGGCCACTGAAGCTTTCTTT.

This sequence joins TRBV6-1 and TRBJ1-5, with 7 bases lining up with TRBD1. Per germline, CDR1 MNHNS and CDR2 SASEGT. V dropped 1 base and J dropped 2; count of bases not matched to a gene: 8. The CDR3 is made up of 17 amino acids. In nucleotides, the CDR3 is TGTGCCAGCAGTGAAGTAGGGAGGGGGCTAGGCAATCAGCCCCAGCATTTT. Protein product: CASSEVGRGLGNQPQHF.

Details on this clone: One end of the junction varies from germline; a read error may be responsible. The J gene is TRBJ2-1, the V gene TRBV15; D is unresolved. Germline lookup yields CDR1 LNHNV and CDR2 YYDKDF (reference sequence). The CDR3 runs to 12 residues. Written as DNA, the CDR3 is TGTGCCACCAGTAGAGCAATATATGAGCAGTTCTTC. It encodes CATSRAIYEQFF.

This clone has only a few counts. This chain links TRBV7-3 with TRBJ1-2, with D possibly TRBD1 on 6 matching bases. In germline, CDR1 is SGHTA, CDR2 FQGTGA. CDR3 length: 13 amino acids. Trimming left V 3 bases short and J 3 bases short, with 8 bases between. The CDR3 loop is CASSFSGDYGYTF. In nucleotides, the CDR3 is TGTGCCAGCAGCTTCTCAGGGGACTATGGCTACACCTTC.

This clone was detected only a few times. An end of the junction does not agree with germline; a read error may underlie this. CDR3 DNA sequence: TGTGCCAGCAGTCAAGCCGGGGGCTACAATGAGCAGTTCTTC. This translates into CASSQAGGYNEQFF. The chain uses TRBV14 and TRBJ2-1; TRBD2 might be the D (6 bases). CDR3 length equals 14 residues. Germline CDR1 and CDR2: SGHDN and FVKESK.

The chain has TRBV7-2 and TRBJ2-1, with 10 bases aligning to TRBD1. The CDR3 runs 17 residues. J was trimmed by 7 bases and V by 1 base; bases with no gene match: 10. Looked up from germline, CDR1 is SGHTA and CDR2 is FQGNSA. CDR3 coding DNA: TGTGCCAGCAGCTTAGTGAGTACGGGACAGGGGAGAAATGAGCAGTTCTTC. Protein: CASSLVSTGQGRNEQFF.

The chain links TRBV2 to TRBJ2-7; D not resolved. The CDR3 runs to 12 residues. V lost 2 bases and J lost 6, with 8 bases in between. Per germline, CDR1 SNHLY and CDR2 FYNNEI. The CDR3 DNA is TGTGCCAGCAGTGAAAAAGAGGTCGAGCAGTACTTC. This codes for CASSEKEVEQYF.

The chain links TRBV7-3 to TRBJ2-2; tentative D call: TRBD2 (6 bases). Looked up from germline, CDR1 is SGHTA and CDR2 is FQGTGA. CDR3 length: 15 residues. V lost 5 bases and J 4 bases, leaving 14 bases between the germline ends. The CDR3 DNA sequence: TGTGCCAGCAGCCCGGCGGGACCAGGCACCGGGGAGCTGTTTTTT. The encoded protein is CASSPAGPGTGELFF.

This clone showed up just a few times. This chain joins TRBV19 and TRBJ2-3; 11 bases map to TRBD2. The CDR3 consists of 13 residues. The V segment lost 6 bases and the J segment 9 bases; nucleotides outside the gene matches: 5. Germline CDR1 reads LNHDA; CDR2 reads SQIVND (reference sequence). CDR3 protein: CASSETSGTTQYF. The CDR3 coding sequence is TGTGCCAGTAGCGAGACTAGCGGGACAACGCAGTATTTT.

The chain carries TRBV15 and TRBJ1-2; maybe TRBD1 (5 bases). The CDR3 is 16 amino acids. Germline lookup yields CDR1 LNHNV and CDR2 YYDKDF (reference sequence). V shed 0 bases and J shed 4 bases, with 15 bases lying between them. Written as DNA, the CDR3 is TGTGCCACCAGCAGAGATGACGGGACCATAGGCTATGGCTACACCTTC. Its protein is CATSRDDGTIGYGYTF.

This clone was observed a handful of times. At the DNA level, this CDR3 is encoded by other sequences in the same sample as well. The chain employs TRBV28 and TRBJ2-7, with D uncertain. V was cut by 5 bases and J by 4 bases, with 3 bases left in between. Germline V gene sequence: CDR1 MDHEN, CDR2 SYDVKM. The CDR3 is 10 amino acids. CDR3 in DNA: TGTGCCAGCAGTGGGTACGAGCAGTACTTC. Protein sequence: CASSGYEQYF.

The chain links TRBV28 to TRBJ2-1; D is unclear. Trimming shortened V by 10 bases and J by 0 bases, and 16 bases separated the two germline ends. Germline CDR1 and CDR2: MDHEN and SYDVKM. There are 15 residues in the CDR3. Here the CDR3 DNA reads TGTGCCATCCAAGGTCGCCGCCTCTCCTACAATGAGCAGTTCTTC. Translation gives CAIQGRRLSYNEQFF.

CDR3 nucleotides: TGTGCCAGCAGCTTACAGGGGGCAGACTACAATGAGCAGTTCTTC. It encodes CASSLQGADYNEQFF. V and J are TRBV7-2 and TRBJ2-1; TRBD1 matches at 8 bases. Germline V gene sequence: CDR1 SGHTA, CDR2 FQGNSA. V shed 2 bases, J shed 3 bases, and the junction held 3 bases outside the gene matches. CDR3 length: 15 residues.

The sample holds a few counts of this clone. This chain joins TRBV6-5 and TRBJ1-2; D perhaps matches TRBD1 (5 bases). V was trimmed by 6 bases and J by 13 bases, leaving 15 bases between them. This CDR3 has 11 amino acids. Germline-derived CDR1 and CDR2 are MNHEY and SVGAGI. CDR3 in DNA: TGTGCCAGCAGGCGAGGGACGGTCGGCACCTTC. Amino acid sequence: CASRRGTVGTF.

CDR3 DNA: TGTGCCAGCAGCGTAGCCTCCGGGACAGGGGTGACGAACACCATATATTTT. Its translation is CASSVASGTGVTNTIYF. The J gene is TRBJ1-3, the V gene TRBV9, with 10 nucleotides matching TRBD1. This CDR3 spans 17 amino acids. V gave up 0 bases and J gave up 7 bases; unmatched junction bases: 10. Germline CDR1 is SGDLS and CDR2 is YYNGEE. Filled out from reference TRBV9 and TRBJ1-3, the complete variable domain reads DSGVTQTPKHLITATGQRVTLRCSPRSGDLSVYWYQQSLDQGLQFLIQYYNGEERAKGNILERFSAQQFPDLHSELNLSSLELGDSALYFCASSVASGTGVTNTIYFGEGSWLTVV.

The V gene is TRBV20-1, the J gene TRBJ2-7, with D possibly being TRBD1 or TRBD2 (5 bases each). Trimming stripped 3 bases from V and 7 bases from J, with 7 bases between. The CDR3 runs 10 residues. The germline V gene has CDR1 DFQATT and CDR2 SNEGSKA (reference sequence). Written as DNA, the CDR3 is TGCAGTGCTAGCGGGGCGGAGCAGTACTTC. Protein sequence: CSASGAEQYF.

This clone showed up just a few times. The V gene is TRBV29-1, the J gene TRBJ1-2; 9 bases fit TRBD1. Losses at the gene ends were 7 bases for V and 4 bases for J; bases not matched to a gene: 10. The germline V gene has CDR1 SQVTM and CDR2 ANQGSEA. This CDR3 has 14 residues. The DNA for the CDR3 is TGCAGCGGAGCACCCGGGACAGGGTCCTATGGCTACACCTTC. Translation: CSGAPGTGSYGYTF.

The CDR3 sequence is CASSEIQGQFF. The CDR3 DNA sequence: TGTGCCAGCAGTGAAATACAGGGGCAGTTCTTC. V and J are TRBV2 and TRBJ2-1; tentative D call: TRBD1 (6 bases). V was clipped by 2 bases and J by 12 bases, with 8 bases between them. Germline CDR1 is SNHLY and CDR2 is FYNNEI. This CDR3 has 11 residues.